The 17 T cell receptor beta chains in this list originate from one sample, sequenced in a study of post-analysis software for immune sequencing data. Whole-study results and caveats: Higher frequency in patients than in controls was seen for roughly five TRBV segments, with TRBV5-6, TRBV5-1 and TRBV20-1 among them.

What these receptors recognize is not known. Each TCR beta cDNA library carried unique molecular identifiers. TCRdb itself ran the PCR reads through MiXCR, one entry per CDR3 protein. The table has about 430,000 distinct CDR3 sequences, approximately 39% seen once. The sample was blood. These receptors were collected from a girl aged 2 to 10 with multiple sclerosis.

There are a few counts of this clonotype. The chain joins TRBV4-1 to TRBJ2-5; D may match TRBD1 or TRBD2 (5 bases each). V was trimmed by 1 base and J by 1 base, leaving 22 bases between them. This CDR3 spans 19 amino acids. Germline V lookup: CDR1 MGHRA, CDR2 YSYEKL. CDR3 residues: CASSQAYQQEWGSQETQYF. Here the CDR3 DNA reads TGCGCCAGCAGCCAAGCGTACCAACAGGAGTGGGGGTCCCAAGAGACCCAGTACTTC.

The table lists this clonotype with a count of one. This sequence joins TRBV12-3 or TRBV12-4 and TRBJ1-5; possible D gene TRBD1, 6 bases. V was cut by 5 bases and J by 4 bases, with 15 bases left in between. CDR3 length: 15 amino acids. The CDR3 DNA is TGTGCCAGCAGTCGTATGAAGGGGGGGAATCAGCCCCAGCATTTT. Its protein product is CASSRMKGGNQPQHF.

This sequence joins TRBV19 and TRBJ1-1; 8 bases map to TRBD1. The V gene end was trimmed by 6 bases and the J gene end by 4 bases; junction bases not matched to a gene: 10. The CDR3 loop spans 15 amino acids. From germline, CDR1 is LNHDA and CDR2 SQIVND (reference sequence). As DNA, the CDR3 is TGTGCCAGTAGCCAGAGCGGACAGGGACGCACTGAAGCTTTCTTT. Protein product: CASSQSGQGRTEAFF.

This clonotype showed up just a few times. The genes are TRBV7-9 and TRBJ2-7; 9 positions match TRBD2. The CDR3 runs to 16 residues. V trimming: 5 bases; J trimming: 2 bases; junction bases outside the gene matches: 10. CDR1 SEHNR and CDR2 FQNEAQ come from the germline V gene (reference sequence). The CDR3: CASSPAGGRTTYEQYF. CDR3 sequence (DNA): TGTGCCAGCAGCCCCGCGGGAGGGCGGACTACCTACGAGCAGTACTTC.

The chain's CDR3 is CASSYGTGGPEWAQYF. Written as DNA, the CDR3 is TGTGCCAGCAGTTACGGGACAGGGGGCCCGGAATGGGCGCAGTATTTT. V is TRBV6-6 and J is TRBJ2-3, with 12 bases aligning to TRBD1. This CDR3 is 16 amino acids long. V was pared by 2 bases and J by 10 bases, with 10 bases of the junction left unmatched. In germline, CDR1 is MNHNY, CDR2 SVGAGI (reference sequence).

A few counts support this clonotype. The CDR3 loop is CASSYSEAGPYYGYTF. For the CDR3, the DNA is TGTGCCAGCAGTTACTCCGAAGCTGGCCCTTACTATGGCTACACCTTC. The chain has TRBV6-6 and TRBJ1-2; D ambiguous. Germline V gene lookup returns CDR1 MNHNY and CDR2 SVGAGI (reference sequence). Trimming took off 0 bases at V and 3 bases at J, with 14 bases between the two ends. The CDR3 runs to 16 residues.

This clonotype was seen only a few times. The CDR3 is CASSAGVSSDTDTQYF. As DNA, the CDR3 is TGTGCCAGCAGTGCCGGAGTCTCGTCGGACACAGATACGCAGTATTTT. The gene calls are TRBV25-1 and TRBJ2-3; D is uncertain. V dropped 4 bases and J dropped 2 bases, with 16 bases sitting between them. Per the germline V gene, CDR1 is MGHDK and CDR2 is SYGVNS. The CDR3 extends over 16 amino acids.

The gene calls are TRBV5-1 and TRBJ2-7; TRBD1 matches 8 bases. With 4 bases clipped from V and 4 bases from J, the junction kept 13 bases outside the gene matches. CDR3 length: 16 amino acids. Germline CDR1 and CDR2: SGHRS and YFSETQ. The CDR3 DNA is TGCGCCAGCAGCAGCCTCTCCGGGACAGGACTTTACGAGCAGTACTTC. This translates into CASSSLSGTGLYEQYF.

The CDR3 bases are TGCAGTGCTAGGGCCGGGGCAGTCCTGAACACTGAAGCTTTCTTT. Protein sequence: CSARAGAVLNTEAFF. This chain joins TRBV20-1 and TRBJ1-1; maybe TRBD1 (5 bases). The V and J ends lost 3 bases and 0 bases respectively, with 14 bases between them. Germline CDR1 is DFQATT and CDR2 is SNEGSKA (reference sequence). The CDR3 is made up of 15 amino acids.

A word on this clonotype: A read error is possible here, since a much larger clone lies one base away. CDR3 sequence (DNA): TGCGCCAGCAGCCAAGAGTTTCGGGGGGGCGATGAGCAGTACTTC. It is translated as CASSQEFRGGDEQYF. This rearrangement joins TRBV4-1 to TRBJ2-5, with 8 bases identical to TRBD2. CDR1 MGHRA and CDR2 YSYEKL come from the germline V gene. The ends lost 0 bases at V and 11 bases at J; junction bases unmatched: 11. This CDR3 spans 15 amino acids.

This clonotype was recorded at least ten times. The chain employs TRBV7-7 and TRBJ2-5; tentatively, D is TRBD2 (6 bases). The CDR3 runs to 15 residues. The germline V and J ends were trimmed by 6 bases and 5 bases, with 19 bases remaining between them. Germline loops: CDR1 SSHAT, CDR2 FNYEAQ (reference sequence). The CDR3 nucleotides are TGTGCCAGCAGGATAGCGGCCCGTCTAATGGAGACCCAGTACTTC. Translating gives CASRIAARLMETQYF. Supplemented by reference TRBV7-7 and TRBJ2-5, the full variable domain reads GAGVSQSPRYKVTKRGQDVTLRCDPISSHATLYWYQQALGQGPEFLTYFNYEAQPDKSGLPSDRFSAERPEGSISTLTIQRTEQRDSAMYRCASRIAARLMETQYFGPGTRLLVL.

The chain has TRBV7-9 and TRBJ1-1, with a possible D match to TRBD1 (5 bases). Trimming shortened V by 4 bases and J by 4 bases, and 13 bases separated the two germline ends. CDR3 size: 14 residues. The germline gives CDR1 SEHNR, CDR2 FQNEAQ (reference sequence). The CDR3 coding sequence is TGTGCCAGCAGCTCGTGGACGGGGGGCACTGAAGCTTTCTTT. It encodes CASSSWTGGTEAFF.

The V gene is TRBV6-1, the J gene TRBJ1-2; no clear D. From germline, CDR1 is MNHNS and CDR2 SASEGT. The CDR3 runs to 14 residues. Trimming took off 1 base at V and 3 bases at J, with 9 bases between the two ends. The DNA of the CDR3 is TGTGCCAGCAGTGAAGGCCGCGGATACTATGGCTACACCTTC. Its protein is CASSEGRGYYGYTF.

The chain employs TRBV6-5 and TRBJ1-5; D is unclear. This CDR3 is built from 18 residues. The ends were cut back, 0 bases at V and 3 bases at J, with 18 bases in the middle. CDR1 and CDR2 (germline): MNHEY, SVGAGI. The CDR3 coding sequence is TGTGCCAGCAGTTACTCGTCGGCACTGGACCTCCTCAATCAGCCCCAGCATTTT. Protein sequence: CASSYSSALDLLNQPQHF.

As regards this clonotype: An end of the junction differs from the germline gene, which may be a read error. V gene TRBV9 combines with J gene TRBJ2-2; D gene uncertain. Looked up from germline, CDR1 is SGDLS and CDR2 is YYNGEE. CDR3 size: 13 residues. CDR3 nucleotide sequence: TGTGCCGGCAGCGTAGGGCATCCCGGGGAGCTGTTTTTT. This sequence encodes CAGSVGHPGELFF.

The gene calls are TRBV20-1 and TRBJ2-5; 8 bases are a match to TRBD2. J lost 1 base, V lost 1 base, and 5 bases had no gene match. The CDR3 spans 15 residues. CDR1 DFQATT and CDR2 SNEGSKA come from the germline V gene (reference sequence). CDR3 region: CSARVGGGIQETQYF. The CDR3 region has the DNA TGCAGTGCTAGAGTGGGCGGGGGGATCCAAGAGACCCAGTACTTC.

The CDR3, as DNA: TGCGCCAGCCTCCCGGACAGGGGGCAAATTGGCTATGGCTACACCTTC. This encodes CASLPDRGQIGYGYTF. V usage is TRBV5-1 and J usage is TRBJ1-2, with TRBD1 matching 11 bases. V shed 7 bases, J shed 4 bases, and the junction held 12 bases outside the gene matches. Looked up from germline, CDR1 is SGHRS and CDR2 is YFSETQ. CDR3 length: 16 amino acids.